The 18 T cell receptor beta chains below were found in one sample sequenced in a study of spatial heterogeneity in lung cancer. TCRdb reprocessed the 5' RACE reads via MiXCR and lists one record per CDR3 protein. Of 7,000 or so distinct CDR3 sequences listed, roughly 5.9% are singletons. Indicated time point: sample taken at primary tumor resection. Extraction of whole RNA from tumor, nontumor lung or frozen PBMC preceded unsorted sequencing. The starting material was normal lung tissue next to the tumor, obtained at surgery. The receptor set was obtained from a female donor with early-stage non-small cell lung cancer.

In this sample, this clonotype turned up many times. The V call is TRBV20-1, the J call TRBJ2-5; a weak D match, TRBD2 (6 bases). Germline V gene sequence: CDR1 DFQATT, CDR2 SNEGSKA (reference sequence). The CDR3 is 13 residues long. The V gene lost 3 bases and the J gene lost 5 bases, with 13 bases spanning the gap. CDR3 sequence reads: CSASPLARETQYF. The CDR3 region has the DNA TGCAGTGCTAGCCCACTAGCACGGGAGACCCAGTACTTC.

This clonotype was counted only a few times. V and J are TRBV4-1 and TRBJ2-1, with D maybe TRBD1 (6 bases). Trimming stripped 4 bases from V and 0 bases from J, with 13 bases between. Germline-derived CDR1 and CDR2 are MGHRA and YSYEKL. The CDR3 consists of 16 residues. The CDR3 here is CASSLDRQSSYNEQFF. For the CDR3, the DNA is TGCGCCAGCAGCCTCGACAGGCAGAGCTCCTACAATGAGCAGTTCTTC.

This chain links TRBV5-1 with TRBJ2-5; D is undetermined. Germline CDR1 and CDR2: SGHRS and YFSETQ. CDR3 size: 15 residues. Trimming stripped 2 bases from V and 4 bases from J, with 15 bases between. CDR3 in amino acids: CASSFEIGPTETQYF. The CDR3 DNA follows: TGCGCCAGCAGCTTTGAAATAGGCCCCACAGAGACCCAGTACTTC.

By sample fraction, this clonotype is medium-sized. The V and J genes are TRBV12-3 or TRBV12-4 and TRBJ2-2; 9 positions agree with TRBD2. V trimming: 8 bases; J trimming: 6 bases; junction bases outside the gene matches: 10. There are 15 residues in the CDR3. The chain's CDR3 is CASGRREGVPGELFF. The CDR3 DNA sequence: TGTGCCAGCGGGCGGCGGGAGGGAGTCCCCGGGGAGCTGTTTTTT.

This clonotype was counted ten times or more. The chain employs TRBV20-1 and TRBJ2-1; D might be TRBD1 (5 bases). CDR1 and CDR2 (germline): DFQATT, SNEGSKA (reference sequence). Trimming took 0 bases from V and 7 from J, leaving 13 bases between them. The CDR3 has 14 amino acids. The CDR3 protein is CSARDYDRPNEQFF. As DNA, the CDR3 is TGCAGTGCTAGAGATTATGACAGACCTAATGAGCAGTTCTTC.

This clonotype has ten or more counts. The rearrangement links TRBV28 to TRBJ2-1; D may be TRBD1 (6 bases). The ends were cut back, 6 bases at V and 4 bases at J, with 19 bases in the middle. The CDR3 length is 16 residues. Germline CDR1 MDHEN, CDR2 SYDVKM. The CDR3 DNA is TGTGCCAGCAGGCGTCCCTCAGGGCAGGGGTACAATGAGCAGTTCTTC. It specifies CASRRPSGQGYNEQFF.

Ten or more counts support this clonotype. The chain is built from TRBV20-1 and TRBJ2-6, with 10 bases identical to TRBD1. There are 17 residues in the CDR3. V lost 2 bases and J lost 0; bases outside the gene matches: 4. Germline V gene data show CDR1 as DFQATT and CDR2 as SNEGSKA (reference sequence). CDR3 protein: CSARRDRGSSGANVLTF. The CDR3 DNA reads as TGCAGTGCTAGACGGGACAGGGGATCCTCTGGGGCCAACGTCCTGACTTTC.

This clonotype rates as medium-sized. The V gene is TRBV6-2 or TRBV6-3, the J gene TRBJ1-6; 7 nucleotides align to TRBD1. The CDR3 spans 13 residues. Germline V gene lookup returns CDR1 MNHEY and CDR2 SVGEGT. The V gene end was trimmed by 4 bases and the J gene end by 10 bases; junction bases not matched to a gene: 4. This CDR3 is CASSFQGGSPLHF. In DNA, the CDR3 is TGTGCCAGCAGTTTCCAGGGGGGATCACCCCTCCACTTT.

This clonotype was detected ten times or more. V gene TRBV5-1 combines with J gene TRBJ2-6, with D unresolved. The V end was cut by 2 bases, the J end by 0 bases, with 6 bases between. The CDR3 is 15 residues long. Germline CDR1 reads SGHRS; CDR2 reads YFSETQ. CDR3 residues: CASSLANSGANVLTF. For the CDR3, the DNA is TGCGCCAGCAGCTTAGCAAACTCTGGGGCCAACGTCCTGACTTTC.

Many counts were recorded for this clonotype. This chain connects TRBV12-3 or TRBV12-4 to TRBJ1-5; TRBD1 matches at 7 bases. The CDR3 runs to 13 residues. J was trimmed by 2 bases and V by 8 bases; bases with no gene match: 3. This chain's CDR3 is CASADRRNQPQHF. DNA for the CDR3: TGTGCCAGCGCGGACAGGCGCAATCAGCCCCAGCATTTT.

By proportion, this clonotype is medium-sized (0.01 to 0.1%). The J gene is TRBJ2-7, the V gene TRBV4-1, with 9 bases that match TRBD1. Germline CDR1 reads MGHRA; CDR2 reads YSYEKL. The length of the CDR3 is 12 residues. Trimming took 4 bases from V and 7 from J; bases not matched to a gene: 2. CDR3 in DNA: TGCGCCAGCAGCCGGGACAGGGTAGAGCAGTACTTC. Its translation is CASSRDRVEQYF.

By share of the sample, this clonotype is medium-sized (0.01 to 0.1%). The rearrangement joins TRBV25-1 to TRBJ1-6; 8 nucleotides agree with TRBD1. V lost 3 bases and J lost 6; bases outside the gene matches: 4. This CDR3 region has 15 residues. Germline loops: CDR1 MGHDK, CDR2 SYGVNS. The CDR3: CASSEVTGANSPLHF. In DNA form, the CDR3 reads TGTGCCAGCAGTGAGGTGACAGGGGCTAATTCACCCCTCCACTTT.

This clonotype came up many times. V gene TRBV20-1 combines with J gene TRBJ2-5, with a weak D call TRBD1 (6 bases). Germline CDR1 reads DFQATT; CDR2 reads SNEGSKA (reference sequence). Deletions cut 0 bases from V and 7 bases from J, with 6 bases between. The CDR3 loop spans 11 amino acids. Written as DNA, the CDR3 is TGCAGTGCTAGAGAACAGGGGACCCAGTACTTC. This gives the protein CSAREQGTQYF.

This clonotype was detected many times. This chain links TRBV10-3 with TRBJ2-3; 7 bases line up with TRBD2. This CDR3 contains 15 residues. Germline CDR1 and CDR2: ENHRY and SYGVKD. Trimming at V came to 11 bases and at J to 1 base, leaving 12 bases not matched to a gene. In DNA, the CDR3 is TGTGCCCCGTACGTTGGCGGGAGCTGCACAGATACGCAGTATTTT. This sequence encodes CAPYVGGSCTDTQYF.

By proportion, this clonotype is medium-sized. The chain couples TRBV19 to TRBJ2-7; TRBD2 agrees at 11 bases. V lost 4 bases and J lost 5; bases outside the gene matches: 7. From germline, CDR1 is LNHDA and CDR2 SQIVND (reference sequence). There are 15 residues in the CDR3. The CDR3 protein is CASSRELAGEDEQYF. CDR3 nucleotides: TGTGCCAGTAGTAGAGAACTAGCGGGAGAGGACGAGCAGTACTTC. Based on the CDR3 plus reference TRBV19 and TRBJ2-7, the full variable domain is DGGITQSPKYLFRKEGQNVTLSCEQNLNHDAMYWYRQDPGQGLRLIYYSQIVNDFQKGDIAEGYSVSREKKESFPLTVTSAQKNPTAFYLCASSRELAGEDEQYFGPGTRLTVT.

This clonotype was detected a few times. The gene calls are TRBV12-3 or TRBV12-4 and TRBJ2-1; 10 nucleotides line up with TRBD2. This CDR3 has 14 residues. V was pared by 8 bases and J by 9 bases, with 10 bases of the junction left unmatched. The CDR3 bases are TGTGCCAGCGGTCAAGGGACTAGCGTGGCTGAGCAGTTCTTC. Protein product: CASGQGTSVAEQFF.

By share, this clonotype counts as medium-sized (0.01 to 0.1%). The gene calls are TRBV6-2 or TRBV6-3 and TRBJ2-7; D tentatively reads TRBD1 or TRBD2 (5 bases each). V shed 6 bases and J shed 2 bases, with 14 bases lying between them. Germline V gene lookup returns CDR1 MNHEY and CDR2 SVGEGT. The CDR3 runs to 14 residues. The CDR3 sequence is CASSRTGGPYEQYF. The CDR3, as DNA: TGTGCCAGCAGCCGGACTGGGGGTCCCTACGAGCAGTACTTC.

This clonotype is deemed medium-sized. J is TRBJ1-1 and V is TRBV7-2; D not resolved. Trimming left V 3 bases short and J 0 bases short, with 2 bases between. Germline lookup yields CDR1 SGHTA and CDR2 FQGNSA. The CDR3 runs to 12 residues. The CDR3 spells CASSFLNTEAFF. CDR3 DNA sequence: TGTGCCAGCAGCTTTTTGAACACTGAAGCTTTCTTT.